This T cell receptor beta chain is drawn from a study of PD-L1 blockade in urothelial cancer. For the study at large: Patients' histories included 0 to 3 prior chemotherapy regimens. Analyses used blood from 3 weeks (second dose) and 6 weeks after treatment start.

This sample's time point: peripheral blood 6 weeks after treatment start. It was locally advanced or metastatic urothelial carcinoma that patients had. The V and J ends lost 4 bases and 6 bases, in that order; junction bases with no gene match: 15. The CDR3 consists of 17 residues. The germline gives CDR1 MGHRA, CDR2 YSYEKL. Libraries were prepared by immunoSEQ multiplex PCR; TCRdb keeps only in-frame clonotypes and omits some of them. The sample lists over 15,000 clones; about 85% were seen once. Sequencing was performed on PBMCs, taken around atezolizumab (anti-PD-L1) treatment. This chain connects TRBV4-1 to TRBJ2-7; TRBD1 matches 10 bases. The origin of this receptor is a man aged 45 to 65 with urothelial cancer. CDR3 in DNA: TGCGCCAGCAGCCTTCATTACTCCGGGACAGGGGCCGTCGAGCAGTACTTC. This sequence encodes CASSLHYSGTGAVEQYF.